The next 27 T cell receptor beta chains were all read from a single sample in a study of CD8+CD57+ T cells in acquired aplastic anemia. Before being chosen for sequencing, patients had shown CD8+CD57+ cell expansion by flow cytometry. Genomic DNA, serving as template, underwent TCR beta VDJ and CDR3 profiling. TCRdb itself ran the reads through MiXCR, one entry per CDR3 protein. The data contain around 130,000 distinct CDR3 sequences, 50% to 70% of them singletons. Material: sorted CD4+, CD8+, or CD8+CD57+ T cells (not recorded which) from PBMCs. These receptors originate from a human donor with aplastic anemia.

This clonotype has a count of ten or more. The chain links TRBV7-9 to TRBJ2-3; 13 nucleotides match TRBD2. Germline CDR1 and CDR2: SEHNR and FQNEAQ (reference sequence). The J segment lost 3 bases and the V segment lost 4 bases, leaving 7 bases of the junction unmatched. The CDR3 has 17 residues. CDR3 amino acids: CASSSGTSGTRTDTQYF. Written as DNA, the CDR3 is TGTGCCAGCAGCTCGGGGACTAGCGGGACACGAACAGATACGCAGTATTTT.

This clonotype was seen ten or more times. The J gene is TRBJ1-6, the V gene TRBV19; no firm D call. Germline CDR1 reads LNHDA; CDR2 reads SQIVND (reference sequence). This CDR3 is built from 15 residues. The germline V and J ends were trimmed by 7 bases and 7 bases, with 17 bases remaining between them. CDR3 sequence reads: CASTDILAANSPLHF. CDR3 DNA: TGTGCCAGTACGGATATCCTAGCGGCCAATTCACCCCTCCACTTT.

The chain carries TRBV25-1 and TRBJ2-1, with TRBD2 identical over 9 bases. Germline loops: CDR1 MGHDK, CDR2 SYGVNS. This CDR3 contains 15 residues. With V trimmed by 7 bases and J by 2 bases, 6 bases remained unmatched. The CDR3 protein is CASIRGGGPYNEQFF. The CDR3 DNA follows: TGTGCCAGCATACGCGGGGGGGGTCCCTACAATGAGCAGTTCTTC.

The chain couples TRBV6-1 to TRBJ2-7; D is uncertain. V lost 5 bases to trimming and J lost 0 bases, with 5 bases between them. Germline loops: CDR1 MNHNS, CDR2 SASEGT. The CDR3 is made up of 12 amino acids. Here the CDR3 DNA reads TGTGCCAGCAGTCAGGCCTCCTACGAGCAGTACTTC. Its protein product is CASSQASYEQYF.

The J gene is TRBJ2-6, the V gene TRBV2, with D possibly being TRBD2 (6 bases). The CDR3 is made up of 15 amino acids. V shed 6 bases and J shed 4 bases, with 13 bases lying between them. Germline CDR1 SNHLY, CDR2 FYNNEI. CDR3 loop: CASSLLSGGANVLTF. The CDR3 nucleotides read TGTGCCAGCAGCCTCCTGAGCGGGGGGGCCAACGTCCTGACTTTC.

This clonotype was detected ten times or more. The chain couples TRBV4-2 to TRBJ1-2; D unclear. The CDR3 runs to 13 residues. Germline CDR1 and CDR2: LGHNA and YNFKEQ. Trimming shortened V by 2 bases and J by 12 bases, and 16 bases separated the two germline ends. CDR3 in DNA: TGTGCCAGCAGCCAAAATAACAAACCGGGAGACACCTTC. This translates into CASSQNNKPGDTF.

This clonotype was counted between two and nine times. J is TRBJ1-1 and V is TRBV7-8; D remains unclear. This CDR3 is 13 amino acids long. The V end lost 0 bases, the J end lost 1 base, and 3 bases lay between the germline ends. Germline assignment: CDR1 SGHVS and CDR2 FQNEAQ. CDR3 residues: CASSLAANTEAFF. In DNA form, the CDR3 reads TGTGCCAGCAGCTTAGCGGCGAACACTGAAGCTTTCTTT.

The V gene is TRBV15, the J gene TRBJ2-7; D is ambiguous. CDR1 and CDR2 from the germline V gene are LNHNV and YYDKDF (reference sequence). This CDR3 spans 13 amino acids. V lost 3 bases and J lost 5, with 11 bases in between. CDR3 sequence: CATSSDRIDEQYF. The CDR3 bases are TGTGCCACCAGCAGTGACCGAATCGACGAGCAGTACTTC.

This clonotype was seen repeatedly, ten times or more. This sequence joins TRBV10-3 and TRBJ1-1; D gene uncertain. Deletions cut 3 bases from V and 5 bases from J, with 7 bases between. The CDR3 covers 12 residues. Germline V gives CDR1 ENHRY, CDR2 SYGVKD. CDR3 in amino acids: CAISERGTEAFF. The CDR3 nucleotides are TGTGCCATCAGTGAAAGAGGTACTGAAGCTTTCTTT.

This clonotype was recorded at least ten times. The chain has TRBV24-1 and TRBJ2-7; perhaps TRBD2 as D (6 bases). V lost 9 bases and J 0 bases, leaving 14 bases between the germline ends. Germline-derived CDR1 and CDR2 are KGHDR and SFDVKD. CDR3 length: 14 amino acids. This chain's CDR3 is CATEEDYPSYEQYF. The CDR3 nucleotides are TGTGCCACCGAAGAGGACTACCCCTCCTACGAGCAGTACTTC.

The V and J genes are TRBV27 and TRBJ1-5, with D tentatively TRBD1 (5 bases). The V gene lost 3 bases and the J gene lost 5 bases, with 8 bases spanning the gap. The CDR3 runs 13 residues. Germline values: CDR1 MNHEY, CDR2 SMNVEV (reference sequence). This CDR3 reads CASSFTQDQPQHF. For the CDR3, the DNA is TGTGCCAGCAGTTTTACACAGGATCAGCCCCAGCATTTT.

This clonotype was found once. J is TRBJ1-1 and V is TRBV25-1; D unresolved. CDR3 size: 13 residues. Germline CDR1 MGHDK, CDR2 SYGVNS. The V and J ends lost 6 bases and 4 bases respectively, with 12 bases between them. The chain's CDR3 is CASRDFDSTEAFF. CDR3 nucleotide sequence: TGTGCCAGCAGGGACTTCGATAGCACTGAAGCTTTCTTT.

Only a few counts were recorded for this clonotype. The chain joins TRBV2 to TRBJ2-1; D tentatively fits TRBD1 or TRBD2 (5 bases each). V was trimmed by 7 bases and J by 0 bases, leaving 13 bases between them. The V gene's germline CDR1 is SNHLY and CDR2 FYNNEI. The CDR3 contains 15 residues. DNA for the CDR3: TGTGCCAGCAATCTTGAGGGACCCTCCTACAATGAGCAGTTCTTC. The encoded protein is CASNLEGPSYNEQFF.

This clonotype was counted at least ten times. The chain carries TRBV20-1 and TRBJ2-1, with 8 positions matching TRBD2. V shed 2 bases, J shed 0 bases, and the junction held 6 bases outside the gene matches. Germline V gene data show CDR1 as DFQATT and CDR2 as SNEGSKA (reference sequence). The CDR3 loop spans 16 amino acids. The CDR3 DNA follows: TGCAGTGCTAGACTAGCGGGCCTGAGCTCCTACAATGAGCAGTTCTTC. It yields the protein CSARLAGLSSYNEQFF.

The chain employs TRBV9 and TRBJ2-3; 9 bases map to TRBD2. The CDR3 spans 18 residues. Germline-derived CDR1 and CDR2 are SGDLS and YYNGEE. Trimming cost V 0 bases and J 0 bases; bases outside gene matches: 8. The CDR3 sequence is CASSVGNSGRTSTDTQYF. CDR3 nucleotides: TGTGCCAGCAGCGTAGGAAACAGCGGGAGGACTAGCACAGATACGCAGTATTTT.

The chain combines TRBV2 with TRBJ1-1, with D perhaps TRBD1 (6 bases). Germline V lookup: CDR1 SNHLY, CDR2 FYNNEI. The V end lost 6 bases, the J end lost 5 bases, and 16 bases lay between the germline ends. There are 14 residues in the CDR3. CDR3 bases: TGTGCCAGCAGGACGGACAGTCACAGGACTGAAGCTTTCTTT. Encoded protein: CASRTDSHRTEAFF.

This clonotype was seen many times. The CDR3 region has the DNA TGCGCCAGCAGCGAAGGCACCGGGACTAGCTCCTACGAGCAGTACTTC. It translates to CASSEGTGTSSYEQYF. This rearrangement joins TRBV5-1 to TRBJ2-7, with TRBD2 identical over 8 bases. Germline CDR1 SGHRS, CDR2 YFSETQ. The CDR3 spans 16 residues. With 4 bases clipped from V and 0 bases from J, the junction kept 9 bases outside the gene matches.

J is TRBJ2-7 and V is TRBV7-3; the match to TRBD2 covers 16 bases. The germline CDR1 and CDR2 sequences are SGHTA and FQGTGA. CDR3 size: 18 residues. Trimming at V came to 4 bases and at J to 3 bases, leaving 9 bases not matched to a gene. The CDR3 nucleotides read TGTGCCAGCAGCTCCACCGGGACTAGCGGGGGGGCCGTCTACGAGCAGTACTTC. It translates to CASSSTGTSGGAVYEQYF. The whole variable domain, filled in from reference TRBV7-3 and TRBJ2-7, reads GAGVSQTPSNKVTEKGKYVELRCDPISGHTALYWYRQSLGQGPEFLIYFQGTGAADDSGLPNDRFFAVRPEGSVSTLKIQRTERGDSAVYLCASSSTGTSGGAVYEQYFGPGTRLTVT.

The chain has TRBV2 and TRBJ2-1, with 8 bases that match TRBD2. There are 16 residues in the CDR3. The J segment lost 2 bases and the V segment lost 2 bases, leaving 5 bases of the junction unmatched. The germline V gene has CDR1 SNHLY and CDR2 FYNNEI. As DNA, the CDR3 is TGTGCCAGCAGTGAATCCGGACTAGCCACCTACAATGAGCAGTTCTTC. It encodes CASSESGLATYNEQFF.

This chain joins TRBV5-1 and TRBJ2-7; weak D call: TRBD1 (6 bases). Per germline, CDR1 SGHRS and CDR2 YFSETQ. The CDR3 has 15 residues. V was cut by 0 bases and J by 3 bases, with 13 bases left in between. CDR3 amino acids: CASSLAQGVGYEQYF. In DNA, the CDR3 is TGCGCCAGCAGCTTGGCACAGGGAGTAGGCTACGAGCAGTACTTC.

The rearrangement links TRBV20-1 to TRBJ2-5; maybe TRBD1 (7 bases). The germline V and J ends were trimmed by 4 bases and 2 bases, with 11 bases remaining between them. The CDR3 has 13 residues. Germline V gene sequence: CDR1 DFQATT, CDR2 SNEGSKA (reference sequence). Here the CDR3 DNA reads TGCAGTGCTAAGCAGGGGGGACAAGAGACCCAGTACTTC. Protein product: CSAKQGGQETQYF.

This clonotype came up a few times. The genes are TRBV24-1 and TRBJ2-5; D unclear. The CDR3 has 13 residues. V was shortened by 3 bases and J by 4 bases, with 8 bases between the two germline ends. Germline loops: CDR1 KGHDR, CDR2 SFDVKD. The CDR3 DNA sequence: TGTGCCACCAGTGATCCCCCGGTAGAGACCCAGTACTTC. Translating it yields CATSDPPVETQYF.

This clonotype was counted once. The chain combines TRBV20-1 with TRBJ2-5; the D gene is possibly TRBD1 (7 bases). The CDR3 covers 14 residues. Trimming took 7 bases from V and 2 from J, leaving 17 bases between them. The germline V gene encodes CDR1 DFQATT and CDR2 SNEGSKA (reference sequence). In nucleotides, the CDR3 is TGCAGTGACCAGGGGGGACAAGCTCAAGAGACCCAGTACTTC. Translating it yields CSDQGGQAQETQYF.

The V and J genes are TRBV7-9 and TRBJ1-1; D remains unclear. The ends were cut back, 5 bases at V and 5 bases at J, with 15 bases in the middle. Germline CDR1 is SEHNR and CDR2 is FQNEAQ (reference sequence). CDR3 length: 14 amino acids. The CDR3, as DNA: TGTGCCAGCAGCCCCCTCCGGGAAACGACTGAAGCTTTCTTT. Translation gives CASSPLRETTEAFF.

The V and J genes are TRBV19 and TRBJ2-3; D may be TRBD2 (7 bases). Trimming stripped 10 bases from V and 3 bases from J, with 17 bases between. Germline V lookup: CDR1 LNHDA, CDR2 SQIVND (reference sequence). The length of the CDR3 is 14 residues. As DNA, the CDR3 is TGTGCCACTAAAACAGGGAGGGGTACAGATACGCAGTATTTT. This gives the protein CATKTGRGTDTQYF.

The chain is built from TRBV9 and TRBJ2-7, with 12 bases fitting TRBD1. Germline V lookup: CDR1 SGDLS, CDR2 YYNGEE. The CDR3 loop spans 15 amino acids. The trim removed 3 bases at V and 3 bases at J, leaving 4 bases unmatched. The CDR3 DNA follows: TGTGCCAGCAGCGGCTGGGACAGGGGGCACTACGAGCAGTACTTC. Residues: CASSGWDRGHYEQYF.

The gene calls are TRBV7-9 and TRBJ2-7, with TRBD1 identical over 7 bases. Germline values: CDR1 SEHNR, CDR2 FQNEAQ (reference sequence). The CDR3 covers 12 residues. The V segment lost 8 bases and the J segment 7 bases; nucleotides outside the gene matches: 8. CDR3 bases: TGTGCCAGCCGAACAGGGGTGGGAGAGCAGTACTTC. This codes for CASRTGVGEQYF.